This passage covers 21 T cell receptor beta chains from one sample sequenced in a study of early T cells in non-severe SARS-CoV-2 infection. One entry per CDR3 protein results from TCRdb running MiXCR on the 5' RACE reads. The data hold 70,000 to 95,000 distinct CDR3 sequences, with roughly 14% observed a single time. Sequenced material: whole blood. The source is an adult who was a healthcare worker with PCR-confirmed SARS-CoV-2 infection or an uninfected control (not recorded which).

The rearrangement joins TRBV7-6 to TRBJ2-5; 10 bases map to TRBD1. V lost 0 bases, J lost 3 bases, and 4 bases stayed unmatched. Germline CDR1 SGHVS, CDR2 FNYEAQ. The CDR3 sequence is 16 residues long. The CDR3 region is CASSLATGTGEETQYF. In DNA, the CDR3 is TGTGCCAGCAGCTTAGCTACCGGGACAGGGGAAGAGACCCAGTACTTC.

This clonotype was counted at least ten times. The V call is TRBV2, the J call TRBJ1-2; D is unclear. Germline V gene data show CDR1 as SNHLY and CDR2 as FYNNEI. Trimming took off 0 bases at V and 7 bases at J, with 9 bases between the two ends. The CDR3 has 13 amino acids. The CDR3 DNA is TGTGCCAGCAGTGAAGCCGGGGTGAGTGGCTACACCTTC. It encodes CASSEAGVSGYTF. Variable domain in full (rest from reference TRBV2 and TRBJ1-2): EPEVTQTPSHQVTQMGQEVILRCVPISNHLYFYWYRQILGQKVEFLVSFYNNEISEKSEIFDDQFSVERPDGSNFTLKIRSTKLEDSAMYFCASSEAGVSGYTFGSGTRLTVV.

As to this clonotype: A much larger clone lies a single base off, so this may be a read error. CDR3 amino acids: CVSSAIGSEAFF. The DNA of the CDR3 is TGCGTCAGCAGCGCAATTGGGTCTGAAGCTTTCTTT. The rearrangement joins TRBV10-1 to TRBJ1-1; D remains unclear. CDR1 and CDR2 from the germline V gene are WNHNN and SYGVQD (reference sequence). The CDR3 contains 12 residues.

This clonotype showed up just a few times. The chain carries TRBV27 and TRBJ1-2; 8 nucleotides agree with TRBD1. The CDR3 loop spans 13 amino acids. The germline CDR1 and CDR2 sequences are MNHEY and SMNVEV (reference sequence). The trim removed 6 bases at V and 4 bases at J, leaving 4 bases unmatched. CDR3 coding DNA: TGTGCCAGCAGGAAGACAGGGGCCTATGGCTACACCTTC. Its translation is CASRKTGAYGYTF.

This clonotype has just a few counts. The rearrangement joins TRBV7-2 to TRBJ2-1; tentatively, D is TRBD1 (5 bases). Between the trimmed V and J ends, which lost 0 bases and 5 bases, there was a span of 17 bases. This CDR3 has 17 residues. The V gene's germline CDR1 is SGHTA and CDR2 FQGNSA. The CDR3 protein is CASSLALSQGRNNEQFF. The CDR3 bases are TGTGCCAGCAGCTTAGCGCTCAGTCAGGGTAGGAACAATGAGCAGTTCTTC.

This clonotype was seen repeatedly, ten times or more. V is TRBV29-1 and J is TRBJ2-6, with TRBD1 matching over 10 bases. Looked up from germline, CDR1 is SQVTM and CDR2 is ANQGSEA. V was clipped by 4 bases and J by 4 bases; unmatched bases: 10. The CDR3 totals 17 residues. CDR3 nucleotide sequence: TGCAGCGTTGGCGGGACAGGGGCCTTTAGGGGGGCCAACGTCCTGACTTTC. This codes for CSVGGTGAFRGANVLTF.

This clonotype showed up just a few times. The chain has TRBV7-2 and TRBJ1-3; 9 nucleotides align to TRBD1. This CDR3 spans 18 amino acids. Trimming at V came to 3 bases and at J to 0 bases, leaving 9 bases not matched to a gene. Germline V gene lookup returns CDR1 SGHTA and CDR2 FQGNSA. The CDR3, as DNA: TGTGCCAGCAGCTTCGCCATGGGACAGGGACTCTCTGGAAACACCATATATTTT. Translated: CASSFAMGQGLSGNTIYF.

This rearrangement joins TRBV3-1 to TRBJ2-3; D uncertain. Germline values: CDR1 LGHDT, CDR2 YNNKEL (reference sequence). This CDR3 is built from 15 residues. The V end lost 0 bases, the J end lost 1 base, and 8 bases lay between the germline ends. CDR3 DNA sequence: TGTGCCAGCAGCCAAGAAGGCGTACGCACAGATACGCAGTATTTT. This gives the protein CASSQEGVRTDTQYF.

This clonotype was seen a handful of times. This chain joins TRBV4-1 and TRBJ1-4, with 7 bases aligning to TRBD1. The V and J ends lost 8 bases and 7 bases, in that order; junction bases with no gene match: 13. The CDR3 loop spans 15 amino acids. CDR1 and CDR2 (germline): MGHRA, YSYEKL. The CDR3 sequence is CASYGGRQGAEKLFF. The CDR3 DNA is TGCGCCAGCTATGGAGGAAGACAGGGAGCTGAAAAACTGTTTTTT.

This clonotype was seen only a few times. The J gene is TRBJ1-4, the V gene TRBV12-3 or TRBV12-4; the D is unclear. The CDR3 covers 13 residues. The V gene lost 4 bases and the J gene lost 8 bases, with 11 bases spanning the gap. In DNA form, the CDR3 reads TGTGCCAGCAGTTCCCTGGTAAGGGAAAAACTGTTTTTT. Its protein product is CASSSLVREKLFF.

This clonotype was seen many times. The genes are TRBV10-2 and TRBJ2-1; 8 bases are shared with TRBD2. J was trimmed by 4 bases and V by 5 bases; bases with no gene match: 7. The germline V gene has CDR1 WSHSY and CDR2 SAAADI. This CDR3 is built from 15 residues. The CDR3 spells CASSFLAGGYNEQFF. In DNA form, the CDR3 reads TGCGCCAGCAGTTTTCTTGCGGGGGGTTACAATGAGCAGTTCTTC.

The J gene is TRBJ1-6, the V gene TRBV7-6; no clear D. The CDR3 loop spans 14 amino acids. Germline CDR1 is SGHVS and CDR2 is FNYEAQ. Deletions cut 4 bases from V and 11 bases from J, with 15 bases between. The CDR3 loop reads CASSSGTAVAPLHF. CDR3 DNA: TGTGCCAGCAGCTCAGGAACAGCGGTAGCACCCCTCCACTTT.

This clonotype has more than one count but fewer than ten. This chain links TRBV7-6 with TRBJ2-3; 7 bases line up with TRBD1. V was pared by 5 bases and J by 4 bases, with 6 bases of the junction left unmatched. CDR1 is SGHVS and CDR2 is FNYEAQ in the germline V gene. This CDR3 is built from 14 residues. The CDR3 sequence is CASSTRQGADTQYF. The CDR3 region has the DNA TGTGCCAGCAGCACCCGACAGGGCGCAGATACGCAGTATTTT.

This clonotype was seen a few times. This chain links TRBV7-6 with TRBJ2-3; 7 bases agree with TRBD2. Germline V gene data show CDR1 as SGHVS and CDR2 as FNYEAQ. CDR3 length: 14 residues. V trimming: 4 bases; J trimming: 7 bases; junction bases outside the gene matches: 8. CDR3 amino acids: CASSSLRGSYTQYF. DNA for the CDR3: TGTGCCAGCAGCTCCCTGCGGGGGAGCTATACGCAGTATTTT.

The J gene is TRBJ2-5, the V gene TRBV27, with TRBD1 matching 8 bases. The CDR3 runs 17 residues. Germline CDR1 MNHEY, CDR2 SMNVEV (reference sequence). V trimming: 2 bases; J trimming: 5 bases; junction bases outside the gene matches: 13. CDR3 in amino acids: CASSLRGIAGGRETQYF. CDR3 DNA: TGTGCCAGCAGTTTAAGGGGAATAGCAGGGGGCCGGGAGACCCAGTACTTC.

The V gene is TRBV12-3 or TRBV12-4, the J gene TRBJ2-3; D perhaps matches TRBD2 (5 bases). The CDR3 length is 12 residues. Between the trimmed V and J ends, which lost 9 bases and 2 bases, there was a span of 9 bases. The CDR3 coding sequence is TGTGCCAGTGGAGGCTCCACAGATACGCAGTATTTT. This translates into CASGGSTDTQYF.

This clonotype was observed a handful of times. This chain links TRBV14 with TRBJ2-1; 10 positions agree with TRBD2. The CDR3 totals 16 residues. V dropped 2 bases and J dropped 6; count of bases not matched to a gene: 7. The germline V gene has CDR1 SGHDN and CDR2 FVKESK. The chain's CDR3 is CASSQRLAGALNEQFF. The CDR3 DNA is TGTGCCAGCAGCCAAAGGCTAGCGGGGGCCCTCAATGAGCAGTTCTTC.

This clonotype appeared a few times. The rearrangement uses TRBV9 and TRBJ1-1; 11 bases match TRBD1. This CDR3 has 16 residues. Germline values: CDR1 SGDLS, CDR2 YYNGEE. J gave up 5 bases and V 4 bases, and 10 bases lay outside the gene matches. The chain's CDR3 is CASSPRTGTGGTEAFF. The CDR3 DNA reads as TGTGCCAGCAGCCCCCGAACCGGGACAGGGGGTACTGAAGCTTTCTTT.

The chain has TRBV7-2 and TRBJ2-2, with unresolved D. This CDR3 comprises 16 residues. The germline V gene encodes CDR1 SGHTA and CDR2 FQGNSA. Trimming removed 5 bases at V and 0 bases at J, with 13 bases between. CDR3 protein: CASSGESLANTGELFF. In nucleotides, the CDR3 is TGTGCCAGCAGCGGAGAGTCCCTCGCGAACACCGGGGAGCTGTTTTTT.

This clonotype has a handful of counts. The chain is built from TRBV3-1 and TRBJ2-2; 7 bases agree with TRBD1. CDR1 LGHDT and CDR2 YNNKEL come from the germline V gene (reference sequence). The CDR3 totals 17 residues. The V gene end was trimmed by 6 bases and the J gene end by 1 base; junction bases not matched to a gene: 11. The CDR3 sequence: CASSQKRTGLNTGELFF. CDR3 sequence (DNA): TGTGCCAGCAGTCAGAAGCGGACAGGCCTGAACACCGGGGAGCTGTTTTTT.

This sequence joins TRBV5-4 and TRBJ2-3; 9 positions match TRBD2. Germline V lookup: CDR1 SGHNT, CDR2 YYREEE (reference sequence). Losses at the gene ends were 2 bases for V and 0 bases for J; bases not matched to a gene: 4. This CDR3 has 16 residues. The CDR3 DNA is TGTGCCAGCAGCTTTCTAGCGGGGAGCAGCACAGATACGCAGTATTTT. This sequence encodes CASSFLAGSSTDTQYF.